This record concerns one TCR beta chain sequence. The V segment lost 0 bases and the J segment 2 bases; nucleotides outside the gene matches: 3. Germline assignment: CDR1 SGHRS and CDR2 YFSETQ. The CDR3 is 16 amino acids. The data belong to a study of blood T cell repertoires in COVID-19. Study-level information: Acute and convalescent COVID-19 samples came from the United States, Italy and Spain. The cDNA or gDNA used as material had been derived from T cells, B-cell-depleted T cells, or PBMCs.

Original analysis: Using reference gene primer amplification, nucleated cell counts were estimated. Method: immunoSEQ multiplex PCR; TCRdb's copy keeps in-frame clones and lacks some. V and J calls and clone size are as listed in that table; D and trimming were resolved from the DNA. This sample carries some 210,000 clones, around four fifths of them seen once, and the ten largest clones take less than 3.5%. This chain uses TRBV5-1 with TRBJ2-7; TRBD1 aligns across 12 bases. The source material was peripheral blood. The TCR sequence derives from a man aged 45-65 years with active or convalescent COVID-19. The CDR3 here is CASSLEGQGAPYEQYF. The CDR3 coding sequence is TGCGCCAGCAGCTTGGAGGGACAGGGGGCACCCTACGAGCAGTACTTC.